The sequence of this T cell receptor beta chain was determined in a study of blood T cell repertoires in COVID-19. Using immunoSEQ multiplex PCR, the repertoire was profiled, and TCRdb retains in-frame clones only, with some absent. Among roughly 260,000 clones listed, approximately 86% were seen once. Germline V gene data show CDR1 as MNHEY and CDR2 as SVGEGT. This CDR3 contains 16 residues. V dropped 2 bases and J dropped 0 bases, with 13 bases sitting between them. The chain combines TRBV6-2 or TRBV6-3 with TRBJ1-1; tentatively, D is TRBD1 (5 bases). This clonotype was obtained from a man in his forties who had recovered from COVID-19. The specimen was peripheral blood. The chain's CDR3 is CASSYPPTEMNTEAFF. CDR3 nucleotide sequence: TGTGCCAGCAGTTACCCCCCGACAGAAATGAACACTGAAGCTTTCTTT.